This TCR beta chain comes out of a study of post-analysis software for immune sequencing data. At the level of the study: Patients had relapsing-remitting, secondary progressive or progressive-relapsing multiple sclerosis; some lacked subtype.

Study-wide results and limits: Controls' normalized Chao1 diversity significantly exceeded that of multiple sclerosis patients. Analysis by F measure revealed that same-batch samples clustered strongly together.

Unique molecular identifiers tagged the TCR beta cDNA libraries. Starting from roughly 1 to 10 million T cells, the study yielded 460,000 or so cDNA molecules. One entry per CDR3 protein results from TCRdb running MiXCR on the PCR reads. The table has approximately 570,000 distinct CDR3 sequences, about 40% seen once. Turning to this clonotype: What it recognizes is unknown.

The sample was blood. This TCR came from a girl between 5 and 17 years old with multiple sclerosis.

The CDR3 is CASTLGGSTTGELFF. The CDR3 DNA is TGTGCCAGCACCTTAGGGGGCAGTACCACCGGGGAGCTGTTTTTT. The chain joins TRBV12-3 or TRBV12-4 to TRBJ2-2; 7 bases line up with TRBD1. The CDR3 runs to 15 residues. Losses at the gene ends were 7 bases for V and 4 bases for J; bases not matched to a gene: 9.